The 30 T cell receptor beta chains reported below all come from one sample, sequenced in a study of blood T cell repertoires in COVID-19. This table comes from immunoSEQ multiplex PCR, and its TCRdb copy is limited to in-frame clones, with some not included. The table has hundreds of thousands of clones, roughly nine tenths seen once. Specimen: peripheral blood. All receptors come from a man between 60 and 75 years old who had recovered from COVID-19.

Written as DNA, the CDR3 is TGCGCCAGCAGCCATTTCGGACAGGGGGCGAATCAGCCCCAGCATTTT. Encoded protein: CASSHFGQGANQPQHF. This sequence joins TRBV4-1 and TRBJ1-5, with TRBD1 matching over 11 bases. Losses at the gene ends were 3 bases for V and 4 bases for J; bases not matched to a gene: 5. CDR1 is MGHRA, CDR2 YSYEKL, per germline. The CDR3 totals 16 residues.

This sequence joins TRBV10-3 and TRBJ2-2, with 10 positions matching TRBD2. This CDR3 has 18 amino acids. Per the germline V gene, CDR1 is ENHRY and CDR2 is SYGVKD. V lost 1 base to trimming and J lost 0 bases; unmatched junction nucleotides: 5. CDR3 DNA: TGTGCCATCAGTGAGTTGGGACTAGCGAGCGCGAACACCGGGGAGCTGTTTTTT. Its translation: CAISELGLASANTGELFF.

The rearrangement uses TRBV24-1 and TRBJ2-2, with D possibly matching TRBD1 (6 bases). V dropped 5 bases and J dropped 3 bases, with 9 bases sitting between them. The CDR3 contains 14 residues. Germline CDR1 reads KGHDR; CDR2 reads SFDVKD. CDR3 sequence reads: CATSGAGDTGELFF. The CDR3 coding sequence is TGTGCCACCAGTGGGGCAGGGGACACCGGGGAGCTGTTTTTT.

The genes are TRBV27 and TRBJ1-2, with 10 bases matching TRBD1. The length of the CDR3 is 13 residues. Trimming took 7 bases from V and 8 from J; bases not matched to a gene: 7. CDR1 is MNHEY and CDR2 is SMNVEV in the germline V gene (reference sequence). CDR3 residues: CASTQGTGEGYTF. The CDR3, as DNA: TGTGCCAGCACCCAGGGGACAGGGGAAGGCTACACCTTC.

V usage is TRBV5-1 and J usage is TRBJ2-5; D might be TRBD2 (5 bases). Trimming stripped 4 bases from V and 8 bases from J, with 15 bases between. The CDR3 runs to 13 residues. Germline V lookup: CDR1 SGHRS, CDR2 YFSETQ. The CDR3 here is CASSPSRAGTQYF. As DNA, the CDR3 is TGCGCCAGCAGCCCTAGTAGGGCGGGTACCCAGTACTTC. Together with reference TRBV5-1 and TRBJ2-5, the CDR3 gives the full variable domain: KAGVTQTPRYLIKTRGQQVTLSCSPISGHRSVSWYQQTPGQGLQFLFEYFSETQRNKGNFPGRFSGRQFSNSRSEMNVSTLELGDSALYLCASSPSRAGTQYFGPGTRLLVL.

The CDR3 loop reads CASSLGAPGTGYNEQFF. The CDR3 coding sequence is TGTGCCAGCAGCTTAGGAGCCCCCGGGACAGGCTACAATGAGCAGTTCTTC. The chain employs TRBV7-9 and TRBJ2-1, with TRBD1 identical over 8 bases. From germline, CDR1 is SEHNR and CDR2 FQNEAQ (reference sequence). There are 17 residues in the CDR3. The V and J ends lost 1 base and 3 bases, in that order; junction bases with no gene match: 8. The full variable domain, completed using reference TRBV7-9 and TRBJ2-1, is DTGVSQNPRHKITKRGQNVTFRCDPISEHNRLYWYRQTLGQGPEFLTYFQNEAQLEKSRLLSDRFSAERPKGSFSTLEIQRTEQGDSAMYLCASSLGAPGTGYNEQFFGPGTRLTVL.

The chain employs TRBV28 and TRBJ1-2; TRBD1 might be the D (6 bases). From germline, CDR1 is MDHEN and CDR2 SYDVKM. V lost 3 bases to trimming and J lost 2 bases, with 10 bases between them. The CDR3 has 14 residues. CDR3 protein: CASSLIQGNYGYTF. CDR3 coding DNA: TGTGCCAGCAGTTTGATTCAGGGGAACTATGGCTACACCTTC.

The gene calls are TRBV7-8 and TRBJ1-5; D unclear. CDR1 and CDR2 from the germline V gene are SGHVS and FQNEAQ. CDR3 length equals 13 residues. The ends were cut back, 6 bases at V and 0 bases at J, with 6 bases in the middle. CDR3 sequence (DNA): TGTGCCAGCAGTTCCTTTAGCAATCAGCCCCAGCATTTT. It yields the protein CASSSFSNQPQHF.

This clone was observed a single time. The genes are TRBV2 and TRBJ2-3, with TRBD1 matching over 9 bases. CDR1 is SNHLY, CDR2 FYNNEI, per germline. The ends lost 4 bases at V and 8 bases at J; junction bases unmatched: 7. The CDR3 consists of 14 residues. DNA for the CDR3: TGTGCCAGCAGTGCGTTGACAGGGGGAGCTACGCAGTATTTT. Protein sequence: CASSALTGGATQYF.

The CDR3 DNA reads TGTGCCAGTAGTACCACATTCGGGGCAGGGGGCATGGAGCAGTTCTTC. Encoded protein: CASSTTFGAGGMEQFF. The rearrangement joins TRBV19 to TRBJ2-1; 8 bases are shared with TRBD1. Germline V gene lookup returns CDR1 LNHDA and CDR2 SQIVND (reference sequence). The CDR3 has 16 amino acids. V was clipped by 4 bases and J by 10 bases; unmatched bases: 15. The full variable domain, rest sourced from reference TRBV19 and TRBJ2-1, is DGGITQSPKYLFRKEGQNVTLSCEQNLNHDAMYWYRQDPGQGLRLIYYSQIVNDFQKGDIAEGYSVSREKKESFPLTVTSAQKNPTAFYLCASSTTFGAGGMEQFFGPGTRLTVL.

The J gene is TRBJ1-5, the V gene TRBV19, with 9 bases lining up with TRBD1. V gave up 7 bases and J gave up 4 bases; unmatched junction bases: 8. This CDR3 comprises 15 residues. Germline V gene lookup returns CDR1 LNHDA and CDR2 SQIVND (reference sequence). The CDR3 region is CASTLGTGPNQPQHF. The CDR3 DNA follows: TGTGCCAGTACCCTCGGGACAGGGCCTAATCAGCCCCAGCATTTT.

The DNA for the CDR3 is TGTGCCAGCTCACCGACAGGGAACACTGAAGCTTTCTTT. This sequence encodes CASSPTGNTEAFF. The genes are TRBV18 and TRBJ1-1, with D possibly being TRBD1 (6 bases). Germline CDR1 and CDR2: KGHSH and LQKENI. With 3 bases removed from V and 1 base from J, the gap between germline ends came to 6 bases. The CDR3 extends over 13 amino acids. Full variable domain (remainder filled in from reference TRBV18 and TRBJ1-1): NAGVMQNPRHLVRRRGQEARLRCSPMKGHSHVYWYRQLPEEGLKFMVYLQKENIIDESGMPKERFSAEFPKEGPSILRIQQVVRGDSAAYFCASSPTGNTEAFFGQGTRLTVV.

Comments on this clone: The DNA is left out, because the CDR3 cannot be placed on it with certainty; the CDR3 is given as TCRdb lists it. V and J are TRBV3-1 (or the pseudogene TRBV3-2) and TRBJ2-7; TRBD2 is taken as the D call from the table, unchecked against the DNA. The length of the CDR3 is 12 amino acids, counting both ends. From germline, CDR1 is LGHDT and CDR2 YNNKEL (reference sequence). The CDR3 sequence: CASSQVGSGSVF.

The CDR3 sequence: CATRTGGTEAFF. The CDR3 DNA is TGTGCCACTCGGACAGGGGGCACTGAAGCTTTCTTT. The genes are TRBV25-1 and TRBJ1-1; 10 bases map to TRBD1. After removal of 10 bases from V and 4 bases from J, the junction contained 3 bases not matched to a gene. CDR1 is MGHDK, CDR2 SYGVNS, per germline. The CDR3 sequence is 12 residues long.

With regard to this clone: Different DNA sequences within this sample yield the same CDR3. The chain combines TRBV29-1 with TRBJ1-5, with D uncertain. The V gene's germline CDR1 is SQVTM and CDR2 ANQGSEA. CDR3 length: 13 residues. Trimming pared 5 bases from V and 2 bases from J, leaving 10 bases between. CDR3: CSVRTGGNQPQHF. The CDR3 nucleotides are TGCAGCGTTAGAACCGGAGGCAATCAGCCCCAGCATTTT.

The V and J genes are TRBV19 and TRBJ2-3, with 10 bases fitting TRBD1. CDR3 length: 16 amino acids. Germline V gene lookup returns CDR1 LNHDA and CDR2 SQIVND (reference sequence). The ends lost 6 bases at V and 3 bases at J; junction bases unmatched: 9. The chain's CDR3 is CASSVAGTGVTDTQYF. CDR3 DNA: TGTGCCAGTAGCGTCGCCGGGACAGGGGTGACAGATACGCAGTATTTT.

V gene TRBV2 combines with J gene TRBJ2-7; 8 nucleotides agree with TRBD2. V lost 3 bases, J lost 5 bases, and 6 bases stayed unmatched. The CDR3 length is 14 residues. Germline CDR1 reads SNHLY; CDR2 reads FYNNEI. The DNA of the CDR3 is TGTGCCAGCAGTGAGATAGCGGGATACGACGAGCAGTACTTC. This codes for CASSEIAGYDEQYF.

V and J are TRBV7-6 and TRBJ2-2; possible D gene TRBD2, 5 bases. Looked up from germline, CDR1 is SGHVS and CDR2 is FNYEAQ. The CDR3 has 15 residues. Trimming pared 6 bases from V and 1 base from J, leaving 12 bases between. CDR3: CASSPTRVNTGELFF. The CDR3 region has the DNA TGTGCCAGCAGTCCTACTAGGGTGAACACCGGGGAGCTGTTTTTT. The whole variable domain, filled in from reference TRBV7-6 and TRBJ2-2, reads GAGVSQSPRYKVTKRGQDVALRCDPISGHVSLYWYRQALGQGPEFLTYFNYEAQQDKSGLPNDRFSAERPEGSISTLTIQRTEQRDSAMYRCASSPTRVNTGELFFGEGSRLTVL.

The CDR3 loop is CASSIEVAGVGTDTQYF. The CDR3 DNA reads TGTGCCAGTAGTATAGAGGTAGCGGGGGTTGGTACAGATACGCAGTATTTT. The chain is built from TRBV19 and TRBJ2-3; 9 nucleotides match TRBD2. V gave up 0 bases and J gave up 3 bases; unmatched junction bases: 7. CDR1 and CDR2 (germline): LNHDA, SQIVND (reference sequence). CDR3 length: 17 amino acids.

The V and J genes are TRBV5-5 and TRBJ2-7; TRBD1 agrees at 7 bases. This CDR3 spans 17 amino acids. The germline V gene encodes CDR1 SGHKS and CDR2 YYEKEE (reference sequence). Germline trimming cut 1 base from V and 2 bases from J; bases unmatched to any gene: 12. CDR3 loop: CASSLNEGNRGTYEQYF. CDR3 in DNA: TGTGCCAGCAGCTTGAATGAGGGGAACAGGGGTACCTACGAGCAGTACTTC.

The chain is built from TRBV7-3 and TRBJ2-1, with TRBD2 as a possible D gene (7 bases). Germline V gene sequence: CDR1 SGHTA, CDR2 FQGTGA. This CDR3 is 15 amino acids long. Trimming shortened V by 5 bases and J by 6 bases, and 17 bases separated the two germline ends. The CDR3 spells CASSPLGGPINEQFF. CDR3 nucleotide sequence: TGTGCCAGCAGCCCACTGGGGGGGCCGATCAATGAGCAGTTCTTC. Drawing the rest from reference TRBV7-3 and TRBJ2-1, the complete variable domain is GAGVSQTPSNKVTEKGKYVELRCDPISGHTALYWYRQSLGQGPEFLIYFQGTGAADDSGLPNDRFFAVRPEGSVSTLKIQRTERGDSAVYLCASSPLGGPINEQFFGPGTRLTVL.

This rearrangement joins TRBV28 to TRBJ2-1; the match to TRBD2 covers 11 bases. Germline V gives CDR1 MDHEN, CDR2 SYDVKM. This CDR3 is built from 15 residues. With V trimmed by 4 bases and J by 9 bases, 8 bases remained unmatched. The CDR3 coding sequence is TGTGCCAGCAGTTCACAAACTAGCGGGAGCTTTGAGCAGTTCTTC. Translating gives CASSSQTSGSFEQFF.

This clone has a single count. The V and J genes are TRBV27 and TRBJ1-1; D possibly corresponds to TRBD1 (6 bases). CDR1 and CDR2 from the germline V gene are MNHEY and SMNVEV (reference sequence). This CDR3 comprises 15 residues. V was cut by 6 bases and J by 4 bases, with 18 bases left in between. In DNA form, the CDR3 reads TGTGCCAGCAGAGTGGGACGTCTAGGGGGCACTGAAGCTTTCTTT. This sequence encodes CASRVGRLGGTEAFF.

The rearrangement joins TRBV15 to TRBJ2-7, with 10 bases that match TRBD1. Per germline, CDR1 LNHNV and CDR2 YYDKDF (reference sequence). Unmatched junction bases numbered 5, after V lost 6 bases and J lost 6 bases. The CDR3 has 13 residues. The CDR3: CATRSGTGVEQYF. CDR3 coding DNA: TGTGCCACCAGATCCGGGACAGGGGTCGAGCAGTACTTC.

The CDR3 DNA sequence: TGCAGCGTTAAGTCAAGAGCTACCACAGATACGCAGTATTTT. It encodes CSVKSRATTDTQYF. The chain is built from TRBV29-1 and TRBJ2-3; D is uncertain. This CDR3 region has 14 residues. The germline V gene encodes CDR1 SQVTM and CDR2 ANQGSEA. Trimming took 5 bases from V and 2 from J, leaving 14 bases between them.

The chain carries TRBV7-3 and TRBJ2-3; 9 bases agree with TRBD2. The CDR3 contains 16 residues. The J segment lost 0 bases and the V segment lost 3 bases, leaving 4 bases of the junction unmatched. Per the germline V gene, CDR1 is SGHTA and CDR2 is FQGTGA. CDR3 sequence (DNA): TGTGCCAGCAGCTTGATAGCGGGGGCCAGCACAGATACGCAGTATTTT. This sequence encodes CASSLIAGASTDTQYF. The full variable domain, in which reference TRBV7-3 and TRBJ2-3 provide the parts outside the CDR3, is GAGVSQTPSNKVTEKGKYVELRCDPISGHTALYWYRQSLGQGPEFLIYFQGTGAADDSGLPNDRFFAVRPEGSVSTLKIQRTERGDSAVYLCASSLIAGASTDTQYFGPGTRLTVL.

The chain links TRBV11-3 to TRBJ2-1; 10 positions agree with TRBD1. J lost 9 bases, V lost 3 bases, and 8 bases had no gene match. CDR3 size: 15 residues. Germline assignment: CDR1 SGHNT and CDR2 YENEEA. Written as DNA, the CDR3 is TGTGCCAGCAGCTTTTCCGGACAGGGGGGGACTGAGCAGTTCTTC. Its protein is CASSFSGQGGTEQFF.

V gene TRBV30 combines with J gene TRBJ1-3, with D possibly being TRBD1 (5 bases). Germline V CDR1 and CDR2: GTSNPN, SVGIG (reference sequence). V was pared by 3 bases and J by 0 bases, with 9 bases between. CDR3 length equals 14 residues. The CDR3 region is CAWRGLSSGNTIYF. In DNA, the CDR3 is TGTGCCTGGAGGGGACTGAGCTCTGGAAACACCATATATTTT.

This clone was seen more than once but under ten times. The gene calls are TRBV2 and TRBJ2-7; D is perhaps TRBD2 (7 bases). CDR3 length equals 20 residues. CDR1 and CDR2 from the germline V gene are SNHLY and FYNNEI. V was trimmed by 9 bases and J by 2 bases, leaving 35 bases between them. The CDR3 sequence: CARGGGSWGGWLPSTYEQYF. The CDR3 DNA is TGTGCCAGGGGCGGCGGGAGTTGGGGGGGCTGGTTGCCTTCTACCTACGAGCAGTACTTC.

The CDR3 DNA is TGTGCCAGTACCGCCCGAGGGGAGGGAAATCAGCCCCAGCATTTT. As protein: CASTARGEGNQPQHF. This chain links TRBV19 with TRBJ1-5; D might be TRBD1 (5 bases). The CDR3 is made up of 15 amino acids. The germline V and J ends were trimmed by 7 bases and 4 bases, with 17 bases remaining between them. Germline CDR1 reads LNHDA; CDR2 reads SQIVND (reference sequence).